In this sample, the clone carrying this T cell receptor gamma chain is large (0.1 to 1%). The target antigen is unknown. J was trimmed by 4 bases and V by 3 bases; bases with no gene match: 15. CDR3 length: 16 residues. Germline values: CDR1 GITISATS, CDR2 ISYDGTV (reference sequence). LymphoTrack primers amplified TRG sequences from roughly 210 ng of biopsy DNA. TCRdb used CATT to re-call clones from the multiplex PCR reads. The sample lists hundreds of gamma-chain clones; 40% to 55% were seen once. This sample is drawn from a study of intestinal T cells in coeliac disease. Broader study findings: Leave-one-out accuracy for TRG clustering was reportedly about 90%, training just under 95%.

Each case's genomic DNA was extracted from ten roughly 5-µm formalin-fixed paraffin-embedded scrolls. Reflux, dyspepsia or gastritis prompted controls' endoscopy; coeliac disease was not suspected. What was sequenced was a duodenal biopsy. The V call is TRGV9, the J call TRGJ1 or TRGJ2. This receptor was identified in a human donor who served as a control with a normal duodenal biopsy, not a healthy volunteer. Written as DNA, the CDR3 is TGTGCCTTGTGGGAGCCTACACCCCGAGGGTATTATAAGAAACTCTTT. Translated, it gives CALWEPTPRGYYKKLF.